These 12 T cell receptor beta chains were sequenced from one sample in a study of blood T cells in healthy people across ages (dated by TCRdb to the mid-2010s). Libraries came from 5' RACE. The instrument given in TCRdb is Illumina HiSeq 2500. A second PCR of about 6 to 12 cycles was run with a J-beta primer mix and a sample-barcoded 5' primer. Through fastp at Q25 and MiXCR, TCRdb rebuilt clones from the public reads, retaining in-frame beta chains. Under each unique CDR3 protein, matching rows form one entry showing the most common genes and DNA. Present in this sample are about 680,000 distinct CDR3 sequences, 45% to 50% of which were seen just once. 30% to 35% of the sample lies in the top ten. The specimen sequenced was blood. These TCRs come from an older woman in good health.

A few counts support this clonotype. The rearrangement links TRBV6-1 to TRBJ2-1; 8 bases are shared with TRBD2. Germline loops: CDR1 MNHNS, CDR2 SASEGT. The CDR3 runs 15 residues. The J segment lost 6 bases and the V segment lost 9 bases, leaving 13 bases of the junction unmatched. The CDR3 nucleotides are TGTGCCAGTCGTGGCGGGAGGCTGGGGAGCAATGAGCAGTTCTTC. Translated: CASRGGRLGSNEQFF.

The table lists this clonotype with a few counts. CDR3 DNA: TGCAGTGCTAGTGGCCGACCGGGACAGGGGGTAGATACGCAGTATTTT. It translates to CSASGRPGQGVDTQYF. This sequence joins TRBV20-1 and TRBJ2-3, with 11 bases aligning to TRBD1. Germline CDR1 and CDR2: DFQATT and SNEGSKA (reference sequence). V trimming: 3 bases; J trimming: 5 bases; junction bases outside the gene matches: 10. There are 16 residues in the CDR3.

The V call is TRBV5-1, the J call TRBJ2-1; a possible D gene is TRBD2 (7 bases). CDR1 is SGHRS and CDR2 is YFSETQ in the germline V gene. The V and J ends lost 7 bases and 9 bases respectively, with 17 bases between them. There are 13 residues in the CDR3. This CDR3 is CASGLEGEGEQFF. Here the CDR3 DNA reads TGCGCCAGCGGCCTAGAGGGGGAGGGTGAGCAGTTCTTC.

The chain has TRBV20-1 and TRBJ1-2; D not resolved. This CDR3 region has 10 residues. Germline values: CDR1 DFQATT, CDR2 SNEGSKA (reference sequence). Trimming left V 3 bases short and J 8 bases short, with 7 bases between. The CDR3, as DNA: TGCAGTGCTAGCGCAGAAGGCTACACCTTC. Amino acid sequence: CSASAEGYTF.

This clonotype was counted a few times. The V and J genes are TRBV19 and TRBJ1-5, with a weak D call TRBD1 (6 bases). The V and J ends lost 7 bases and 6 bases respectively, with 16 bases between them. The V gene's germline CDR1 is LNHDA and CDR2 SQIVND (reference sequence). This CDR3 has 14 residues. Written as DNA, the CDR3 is TGTGCCAGTACCACATATGGAGGGGGTCAGCCCCAGCATTTT. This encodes CASTTYGGGQPQHF.

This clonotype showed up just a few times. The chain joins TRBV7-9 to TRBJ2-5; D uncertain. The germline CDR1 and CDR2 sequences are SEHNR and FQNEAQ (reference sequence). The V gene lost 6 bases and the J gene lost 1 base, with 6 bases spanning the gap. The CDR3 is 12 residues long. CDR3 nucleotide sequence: TGTGCCAGCAGACAGTCCCAAGAGACCCAGTACTTC. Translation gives CASRQSQETQYF.

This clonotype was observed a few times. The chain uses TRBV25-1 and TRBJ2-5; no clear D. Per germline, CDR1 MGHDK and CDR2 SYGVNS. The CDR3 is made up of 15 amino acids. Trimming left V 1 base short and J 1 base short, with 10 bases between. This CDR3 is CASSELVGPQETQYF. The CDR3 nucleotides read TGTGCCAGCAGTGAATTGGTGGGTCCCCAAGAGACCCAGTACTTC.

This chain's CDR3 is CASSLAASQETQYF. In DNA, the CDR3 is TGTGCCAGCAGCTTAGCAGCCTCTCAAGAGACCCAGTACTTC. This rearrangement joins TRBV7-9 to TRBJ2-7; no firm D call. The J call is doubtful: the DNA matches TRBJ2-5 better. Germline V CDR1 and CDR2: SEHNR, FQNEAQ (reference sequence). This CDR3 is built from 14 residues.

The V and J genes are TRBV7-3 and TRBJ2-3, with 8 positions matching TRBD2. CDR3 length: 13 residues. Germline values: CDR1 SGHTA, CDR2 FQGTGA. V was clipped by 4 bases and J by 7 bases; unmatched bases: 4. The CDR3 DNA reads TGTGCCAGCAGCTCGGGAGGGACTTATACGCAGTATTTT. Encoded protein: CASSSGGTYTQYF.

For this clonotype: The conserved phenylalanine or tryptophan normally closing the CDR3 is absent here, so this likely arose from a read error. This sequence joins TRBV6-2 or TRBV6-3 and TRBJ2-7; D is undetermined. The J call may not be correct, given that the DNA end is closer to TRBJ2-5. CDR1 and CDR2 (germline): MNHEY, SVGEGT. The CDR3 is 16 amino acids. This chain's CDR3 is CASSSGRRIPIETQYL. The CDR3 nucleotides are TGTGCCAGCAGTTCCGGACGGCGGATCCCTATCGAGACCCAGTACCTC.

In DNA, the CDR3 is TGTGCCAGCAGCGGGGGGTCGGGGGCCAACACAGATACGCAGTATTTT. It specifies CASSGGSGANTDTQYF. The chain carries TRBV12-3 or TRBV12-4 and TRBJ2-3; D is possibly TRBD2 (7 bases). The V end was cut by 6 bases, the J end by 2 bases, with 18 bases between. CDR3 size: 16 residues.

In nucleotides, the CDR3 is TGTGCCAGCAGTCGACGACAGGGATTGCAGTATTTT. Protein sequence: CASSRRQGLQYF. The chain combines TRBV27 with TRBJ2-3; TRBD1 aligns across 7 bases. CDR1 MNHEY and CDR2 SMNVEV come from the germline V gene (reference sequence). The CDR3 is 12 amino acids. The junction had 7 bases not matched to a gene; V was cut back by 5 bases and J by 11 bases.